This T cell receptor beta chain was documented in a study of T cell changes during pregnancy in multiple sclerosis. This table comes from immunoSEQ multiplex PCR, and its TCRdb copy is limited to in-frame clones, with some not included. Among roughly 27,000 clones listed, approximately 94% were seen once. V was trimmed by 6 bases and J by 2 bases, leaving 18 bases between them. Germline V gene sequence: CDR1 SGHRS, CDR2 YFSETQ. CDR3 size: 16 residues. This material consisted of CD4+ T cells from peripheral blood mononuclear cells, taken in the first trimester of pregnancy. This TCR was recovered from a female donor with multiple sclerosis, enrolled in a pregnancy study. V is TRBV5-1 and J is TRBJ2-1; possibly TRBD1 for D (6 bases). This CDR3 reads CASTTLGADTYNEQFF. The CDR3 region has the DNA TGCGCCAGCACCACCCTGGGGGCAGACACCTACAATGAGCAGTTCTTC. Drawing the rest from reference TRBV5-1 and TRBJ2-1, the complete variable domain is KAGVTQTPRYLIKTRGQQVTLSCSPISGHRSVSWYQQTPGQGLQFLFEYFSETQRNKGNFPGRFSGRQFSNSRSEMNVSTLELGDSALYLCASTTLGADTYNEQFFGPGTRLTVL.